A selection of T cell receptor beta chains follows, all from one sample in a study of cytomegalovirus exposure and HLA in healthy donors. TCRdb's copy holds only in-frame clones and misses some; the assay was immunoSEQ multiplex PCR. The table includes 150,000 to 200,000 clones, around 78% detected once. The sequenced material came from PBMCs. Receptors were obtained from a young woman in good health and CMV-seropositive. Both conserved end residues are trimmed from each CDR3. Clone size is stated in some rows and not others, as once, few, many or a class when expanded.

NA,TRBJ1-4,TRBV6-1,ASTPTATNEKLF
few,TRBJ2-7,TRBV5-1,ASSLSGLAGSVDEQY
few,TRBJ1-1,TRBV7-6,ASSSQDSTEAF
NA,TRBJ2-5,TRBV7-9,ASSSSGRLQETQY
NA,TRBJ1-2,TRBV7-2,ASSLGIVYYGYT
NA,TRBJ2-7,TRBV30,AWSRAWTGYGDEQY
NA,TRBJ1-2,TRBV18,ASSPVFGDTGYT
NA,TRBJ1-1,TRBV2,ASSDATGGRTEAF
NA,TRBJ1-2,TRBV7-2,ASSLRVNYGYT
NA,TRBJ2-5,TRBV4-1,ASSQDRAVQETQY
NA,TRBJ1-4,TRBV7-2,ASRRGLNEKLF
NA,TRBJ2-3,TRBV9,ASSAVDRGTDTQY
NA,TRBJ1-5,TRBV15,ATSRGTGGSQPQH
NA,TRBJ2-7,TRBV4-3,ASSQERGQGEPYEQY
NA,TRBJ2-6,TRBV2,ASIGGANVLT
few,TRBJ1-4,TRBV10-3,AISDREGEKLF
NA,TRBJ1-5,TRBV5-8,ASSLGGSDQPQH
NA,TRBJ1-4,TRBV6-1,ASRRGATNEKLF
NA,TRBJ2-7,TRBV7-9,SSSLAGGGSSYEQY
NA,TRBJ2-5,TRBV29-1,SAGGLAGVGETQY
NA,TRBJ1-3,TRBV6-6,ASSRTDSGNTIY
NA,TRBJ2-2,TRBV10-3,AITSGPNTGELF
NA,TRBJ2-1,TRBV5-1,ASSPGLAGYEQF
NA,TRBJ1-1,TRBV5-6,ASSSYHTEAF
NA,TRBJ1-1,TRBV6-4,ASTRQGGDTEAF
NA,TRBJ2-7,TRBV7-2,ASSPSGTGTSDGQY
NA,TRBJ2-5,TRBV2,ASSEVRGLRETQY
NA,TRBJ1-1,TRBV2,ASDGQGAGTEAF
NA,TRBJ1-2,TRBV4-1,ASSQDLYRAGGNYGYT
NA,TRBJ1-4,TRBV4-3,ASSQDGRAGSNEKLF
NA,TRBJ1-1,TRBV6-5,ASSRGSSLNTEAF
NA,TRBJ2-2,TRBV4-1,ASSGTGTNTGELF
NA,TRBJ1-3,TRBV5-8,ASSLAGGSGNTIY
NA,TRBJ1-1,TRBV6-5,ASSYSTRGAEAF
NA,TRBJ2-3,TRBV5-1,ASSLINTQY
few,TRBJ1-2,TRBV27,ASSLGTGGMVNYGYT
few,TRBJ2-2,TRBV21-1,ASSSRTENTGELF
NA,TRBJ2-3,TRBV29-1,SVEVGGGTDTQY
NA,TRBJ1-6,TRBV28,ASSPGAPLH
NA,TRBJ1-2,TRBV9,ASSGTGDGYT
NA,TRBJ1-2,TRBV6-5,ASSKAGGNYGYT
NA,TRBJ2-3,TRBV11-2,ASSLSNVADTQY
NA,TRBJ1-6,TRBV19,ASSTRINSPLH
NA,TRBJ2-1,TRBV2,ASSEARGGTGEQF
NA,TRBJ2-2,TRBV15,ATSAEGRLAGELF
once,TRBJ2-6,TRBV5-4,ASSSPLARAGANVLT
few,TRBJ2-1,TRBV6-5,ASSPTGLSYNEQF
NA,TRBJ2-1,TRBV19,ASRDRAYNEQF
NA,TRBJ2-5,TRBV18,ASSLKSVETQY